This T cell receptor (beta chain) was retrieved from a study of cytomegalovirus exposure and HLA in healthy donors. The PCR employed 60 Vbeta primers together with 13 Jbeta primers. This table comes from immunoSEQ multiplex PCR, and its TCRdb copy is limited to in-frame clones, with some not included. The sample contains under 200,000 clones, approximately 77% of which appear only once. V lost 1 base and J 2 bases, leaving 5 bases between the germline ends. The CDR3 loop spans 13 amino acids. The germline gives CDR1 MGHRA, CDR2 YSYEKL. The sequenced sample was PBMCs. This clonotype was sampled from a man aged 40-49 years in good health and CMV-seropositive. The chain employs TRBV4-1 and TRBJ1-2, with no clear D. The CDR3 region has the DNA TGCGCCAGCAGCCAAGCCGGGAACTATGGCTACACCTTC. Protein sequence: CASSQAGNYGYTF.